Listed below are T cell receptor beta chains from one sample, sequenced in a study of CD8 T cells in ankylosing spondylitis. TCRdb re-derived calls from the 5' RACE reads in MiXCR, one entry per CDR3 protein. Of 150,000 or so distinct CDR3 sequences in the sample, under 14% were seen once. Input material: blood, either unsorted or a sorted T cell fraction (not recorded which). These receptors originate from a male donor with ankylosing spondylitis or in good health (not recorded which). The CDR3 runs from the conserved cysteine through the conserved F or W. The order of the fields is clone size, V gene, J gene, CDR3 length, D gene, CDR3 DNA, CDR3 protein. The D gene is left open where the match is weak. Some rows have no size entry. The others give once, few or many, or a class for an expanded clone.

abundance: many
v_gene: TRBV27
j_gene: TRBJ2-1
len: 15
d_gene: TRBD2
CDR3nt: TGTGCCAGCAGCCTAACTAGCGGGAGGGCCGATGAGCAGTTCTTC
CDR3aa: CASSLTSGRADEQFF

abundance: few
v_gene: TRBV12-3/TRBV12-4
j_gene: TRBJ2-3
len: 19
d_gene: .
CDR3nt: TGTACCAGCAGCCCCACGAATACGTACAAGGATTCTAGCACAGATACGCAGTATTTT
CDR3aa: CTSSPTNTYKDSSTDTQYF

abundance: many
v_gene: TRBV20-1
j_gene: TRBJ2-2
len: 14
d_gene: TRBD2
CDR3nt: TGCAGTGCTAGAACTAGCGGGAGAACCGGGGAGCTGTTTTTT
CDR3aa: CSARTSGRTGELFF

abundance: many
v_gene: TRBV15
j_gene: TRBJ2-5
len: 14
d_gene: .
CDR3nt: TGTGCCACCAGCAGAGAAAGGGACCAAGAGACCCAGTACTTC
CDR3aa: CATSRERDQETQYF

abundance: many
v_gene: TRBV6-1
j_gene: TRBJ2-3
len: 14
d_gene: .
CDR3nt: TGTGCCAGCAGTAGATTTCAGAGCACAGATACGCAGTATTTT
CDR3aa: CASSRFQSTDTQYF

abundance: few
v_gene: TRBV15
j_gene: TRBJ1-1
len: 16
d_gene: .
CDR3nt: TGTGCCACCAGCAGAGATGGCGTTATTGAGTACACTGAAGCTTTCTTT
CDR3aa: CATSRDGVIEYTEAFF

abundance: many
v_gene: TRBV18
j_gene: TRBJ2-7
len: 14
d_gene: TRBD1
CDR3nt: TGTGCCAGCTCACCGGTGGACAGGGGCCACGAGCAGTACTTC
CDR3aa: CASSPVDRGHEQYF

abundance: few
v_gene: TRBV6-1
j_gene: TRBJ1-2
len: 14
d_gene: .
CDR3nt: TGTGCCAGCAGTGAATTGGACGTTAACTATGGCTACACCTTC
CDR3aa: CASSELDVNYGYTF

abundance: many
v_gene: TRBV29-1
j_gene: TRBJ1-1
len: 15
d_gene: .
CDR3nt: TGCAGCGTTGTGGACCCACAGGGAGGGGACACTGAAGCTTTCTTT
CDR3aa: CSVVDPQGGDTEAFF

abundance: many
v_gene: TRBV27
j_gene: TRBJ2-1
len: 16
d_gene: TRBD2
CDR3nt: TGTGCCAGCAGTTTTCTGACTAGCGGGGGTTTCAATGAGCAGTTCTTC
CDR3aa: CASSFLTSGGFNEQFF

abundance: few
v_gene: TRBV6-1
j_gene: TRBJ2-2
len: 15
d_gene: .
CDR3nt: TGTGCCAGCAGTGGGAGAGGTCTAGCCACCGGGGAGCTGTTTTTT
CDR3aa: CASSGRGLATGELFF

abundance: .
v_gene: TRBV20-1
j_gene: TRBJ2-5
len: 15
d_gene: TRBD2
CDR3nt: TGCAGTGCCAGGACTAGCGGCAGGGGAGTAGAGACCCAGTACTTC
CDR3aa: CSARTSGRGVETQYF

abundance: few
v_gene: TRBV7-2
j_gene: TRBJ2-7
len: 14
d_gene: TRBD1
CDR3nt: TGTGCCAGCAGCTCAGGGGGTATCTCCTACGAGCAGTACTTC
CDR3aa: CASSSGGISYEQYF

abundance: few
v_gene: TRBV2
j_gene: TRBJ2-5
len: 14
d_gene: TRBD2
CDR3nt: TGTGCCAGCAGGGCCTCGGGGGGGCAAGAGACCCAGTACTTC
CDR3aa: CASRASGGQETQYF

abundance: many
v_gene: TRBV12-3/TRBV12-4
j_gene: TRBJ1-1
len: 15
d_gene: .
CDR3nt: TGTGCCAGCAGTCCAGGGGCGGCGCGCGGCACTGAAGCTTTCTTT
CDR3aa: CASSPGAARGTEAFF

abundance: many
v_gene: TRBV5-1
j_gene: TRBJ2-1
len: 16
d_gene: .
CDR3nt: TGCGCCAGCAGCTTGGCCCAAAGCGTCCCTGAAAATGAGCAGTTCTTC
CDR3aa: CASSLAQSVPENEQFF

abundance: many
v_gene: TRBV24-1
j_gene: TRBJ2-2
len: 15
d_gene: .
CDR3nt: TGTGCCACCAGTGATCCGGGGAGGAACACCGGGGAGCTGTTTTTT
CDR3aa: CATSDPGRNTGELFF

abundance: .
v_gene: TRBV10-3
j_gene: TRBJ2-1
len: 14
d_gene: .
CDR3nt: TGTGCCATCAGTCCGGAGAGCTCCTACAATGAGCAGTTCTTC
CDR3aa: CAISPESSYNEQFF

abundance: many
v_gene: TRBV27
j_gene: TRBJ2-7
len: 16
d_gene: TRBD2
CDR3nt: TGTGCCAGCAGCATTTTGACTAGCGGGGGTACCTACGAGCAGTACTTC
CDR3aa: CASSILTSGGTYEQYF

abundance: few
v_gene: TRBV5-4
j_gene: TRBJ2-7
len: 15
d_gene: .
CDR3nt: TGTGCCAGCAGCCCTTCCGGACGGGAGAGCTACGAGCAGTACTTC
CDR3aa: CASSPSGRESYEQYF

abundance: many
v_gene: TRBV6-9
j_gene: TRBJ2-1
len: 18
d_gene: TRBD2
CDR3nt: TGTGCCAGCAGCCCCCCCCGCGGGACTAGCCTGTCGGACAATGAGCAGTTCTTC
CDR3aa: CASSPPRGTSLSDNEQFF

abundance: many
v_gene: TRBV27
j_gene: TRBJ2-3
len: 10
d_gene: .
CDR3nt: TGTGCCAGCCCCACAGATACGCAGTATTTT
CDR3aa: CASPTDTQYF

abundance: many
v_gene: TRBV15
j_gene: TRBJ2-3
len: 14
d_gene: .
CDR3nt: TGTGCCACCAGCAACGCCGCTAGCACAGATACGCAGTATTTT
CDR3aa: CATSNAASTDTQYF

abundance: .
v_gene: TRBV3-1
j_gene: TRBJ2-5
len: 14
d_gene: TRBD1
CDR3nt: TGTGCCAGCAGCCCCCGAACGGACAGGGAGCCCCAGTACTTC
CDR3aa: CASSPRTDREPQYF

abundance: .
v_gene: TRBV5-1
j_gene: TRBJ2-1
len: 15
d_gene: .
CDR3nt: TGCGCCAGCAGCTTGGGGGGCCCTTTAGGGAATGAGCAGTTCTTC
CDR3aa: CASSLGGPLGNEQFF

abundance: .
v_gene: TRBV4-2
j_gene: TRBJ1-5
len: 15
d_gene: .
CDR3nt: TGTGCCAGCAGCCAAGATCGGTCGGTCAATCAGCCCCAGCATTTT
CDR3aa: CASSQDRSVNQPQHF

abundance: many
v_gene: TRBV3-1
j_gene: TRBJ2-7
len: 14
d_gene: .
CDR3nt: TGTGCCAGCAGCCAAACGACCGGACCCTACGAGCAGTACTTC
CDR3aa: CASSQTTGPYEQYF

abundance: many
v_gene: TRBV5-1
j_gene: TRBJ2-3
len: 14
d_gene: .
CDR3nt: TGCGCCAGCAGCTCACTAGACCCCACAGATACGCAGTATTTT
CDR3aa: CASSSLDPTDTQYF

abundance: many
v_gene: TRBV2
j_gene: TRBJ2-4
len: 14
d_gene: .
CDR3nt: TGTGCCAGCAGTGAACAGGGGATCGCGAGCATTCAGTACTTC
CDR3aa: CASSEQGIASIQYF

abundance: many
v_gene: TRBV29-1
j_gene: TRBJ1-1
len: 12
d_gene: TRBD1
CDR3nt: TGCAGCGTTGACAGGGGGGTGTCTGAAGCTTTCTTT
CDR3aa: CSVDRGVSEAFF

abundance: .
v_gene: TRBV29-1
j_gene: TRBJ1-2
len: 12
d_gene: TRBD1
CDR3nt: TGCAGCGGACGGACAGGAGACTATGGCTACACCTTC
CDR3aa: CSGRTGDYGYTF

abundance: few
v_gene: TRBV20-1
j_gene: TRBJ1-2
len: 12
d_gene: .
CDR3nt: TGCAGTGCTAGAGATCCACTGTATGGCTACACCTTC
CDR3aa: CSARDPLYGYTF

abundance: many
v_gene: TRBV5-5
j_gene: TRBJ2-7
len: 14
d_gene: TRBD1
CDR3nt: TGTGCCAGCACCGAGACAGGGGTGGCACACGAGCAGTACTTC
CDR3aa: CASTETGVAHEQYF

abundance: many
v_gene: TRBV5-1
j_gene: TRBJ2-7
len: 16
d_gene: TRBD1
CDR3nt: TGCGCCAGCAGCCCTGGGACCGGGACAGGTGGTTCCGAGCAGTACTTC
CDR3aa: CASSPGTGTGGSEQYF

abundance: many
v_gene: TRBV12-3/TRBV12-4
j_gene: TRBJ2-5
len: 13
d_gene: .
CDR3nt: TGTGCCAGCAGTTTCGGTCAGAGGGAGACCCAGTACTTC
CDR3aa: CASSFGQRETQYF

abundance: .
v_gene: TRBV3-1
j_gene: TRBJ1-2
len: 12
d_gene: .
CDR3nt: TGTGCCAGCAGCCAAGATCCCCTCGGCTACACCTTC
CDR3aa: CASSQDPLGYTF

abundance: .
v_gene: TRBV4-3
j_gene: TRBJ1-1
len: 18
d_gene: TRBD1
CDR3nt: TGCGCCAGCAGCCAAGGGGACAGGGGTCGAGAGGTGAACACTGAAGCTTTCTTT
CDR3aa: CASSQGDRGREVNTEAFF

abundance: many
v_gene: TRBV5-6
j_gene: TRBJ2-7
len: 14
d_gene: .
CDR3nt: TGTGCCAGCAGGGACATTACGAGCTCCTACGAGCAGTACTTC
CDR3aa: CASRDITSSYEQYF

abundance: few
v_gene: TRBV25-1
j_gene: TRBJ1-4
len: 14
d_gene: .
CDR3nt: TGTGCCAGCAGCGTTGGGGCGTATAATGAAAAACTGTTTTTT
CDR3aa: CASSVGAYNEKLFF

abundance: many
v_gene: TRBV10-3
j_gene: TRBJ1-2
len: 14
d_gene: .
CDR3nt: TGTGCCATCAGTGAGTCCCAGGTCGGAATAAGCTACACCTTC
CDR3aa: CAISESQVGISYTF

abundance: many
v_gene: TRBV5-1
j_gene: TRBJ2-1
len: 17
d_gene: TRBD2
CDR3nt: TGCGCCAGCAGCTTCGGTGGAGCGGGGTATTCCTACAATGAGCAGTTCTTC
CDR3aa: CASSFGGAGYSYNEQFF

abundance: .
v_gene: TRBV7-8
j_gene: TRBJ1-3
len: 16
d_gene: .
CDR3nt: TGTGCCAGCAGCCTAGGGACGGATCCTTCTGGAAACACCATATATTTT
CDR3aa: CASSLGTDPSGNTIYF

abundance: many
v_gene: TRBV2
j_gene: TRBJ2-2
len: 14
d_gene: TRBD2
CDR3nt: TGTGCCAGCATAAGCGGGATTAACACCGGGGAGCTGTTTTTT
CDR3aa: CASISGINTGELFF

abundance: many
v_gene: TRBV6-2/TRBV6-3
j_gene: TRBJ2-7
len: 15
d_gene: .
CDR3nt: TGTGCCAGCAGCCTACCGGGCGTGATCTCCTACGAGCAGTACTTC
CDR3aa: CASSLPGVISYEQYF

abundance: many
v_gene: TRBV15
j_gene: TRBJ1-2
len: 14
d_gene: TRBD1
CDR3nt: TGTGCCACCAGCAGACCGGACAGGTTGGGAGGCTACACCTTC
CDR3aa: CATSRPDRLGGYTF

abundance: few
v_gene: TRBV12-3/TRBV12-4
j_gene: TRBJ2-7
len: 15
d_gene: TRBD1
CDR3nt: TGTGCCAGCAGTTTAGAACAGGGGAGACTCCTCGAGCAGTACTTC
CDR3aa: CASSLEQGRLLEQYF

abundance: many
v_gene: TRBV12-3/TRBV12-4
j_gene: TRBJ2-3
len: 13
d_gene: .
CDR3nt: TGTGCCAGCAGATCTGGAGGAGACGATACGCAGTATTTT
CDR3aa: CASRSGGDDTQYF

abundance: .
v_gene: TRBV10-3
j_gene: TRBJ2-1
len: 16
d_gene: TRBD2
CDR3nt: TGTGCCATCAGTGAGACTAGCGGGGGGGTCCAGAATGAGCAGTTCTTC
CDR3aa: CAISETSGGVQNEQFF

abundance: .
v_gene: TRBV7-9
j_gene: TRBJ2-7
len: 15
d_gene: .
CDR3nt: TGTGCCAGCAGCTTAGGATCTGGCGGAGCCTACGAGCAGTACTTC
CDR3aa: CASSLGSGGAYEQYF

abundance: many
v_gene: TRBV6-5
j_gene: TRBJ2-3
len: 14
d_gene: .
CDR3nt: TGTGCCAGCAGTTACTTGACTCGCACAGATACGCAGTATTTT
CDR3aa: CASSYLTRTDTQYF

abundance: .
v_gene: TRBV5-1
j_gene: TRBJ1-5
len: 16
d_gene: .
CDR3nt: TGCGCCAGCAGCCCGGAGGGCGGAGGGGGCAATCAGCCCCAGCATTTT
CDR3aa: CASSPEGGGGNQPQHF

abundance: few
v_gene: TRBV9
j_gene: TRBJ2-2
len: 16
d_gene: TRBD2
CDR3nt: TGTGCCAGCAGCGTAGGAAGCGGGAGACAGACCGGGGAGCTGTTTTTT
CDR3aa: CASSVGSGRQTGELFF

abundance: many
v_gene: TRBV5-5
j_gene: TRBJ1-5
len: 15
d_gene: .
CDR3nt: TGTGCCAGCAGCTTGGAGGGTTTTGGGATCCAGCCCCAGCATTTT
CDR3aa: CASSLEGFGIQPQHF

abundance: many
v_gene: TRBV3-1
j_gene: TRBJ2-7
len: 15
d_gene: .
CDR3nt: TGTGCCAGCAGCCCGCGCCAGGGAGTCTCCTACGAGCAGTACTTC
CDR3aa: CASSPRQGVSYEQYF

abundance: many
v_gene: TRBV29-1
j_gene: TRBJ2-7
len: 12
d_gene: .
CDR3nt: TGCAGCGTGTATGGGTCGTCCTACGAGCAGTACTTC
CDR3aa: CSVYGSSYEQYF

abundance: many
v_gene: TRBV4-3
j_gene: TRBJ2-2
len: 17
d_gene: TRBD2
CDR3nt: TGCGCCAGCAGCCAAGATTTAGCCCGGGGGGACACCGGGGAGCTGTTTTTT
CDR3aa: CASSQDLARGDTGELFF

abundance: few
v_gene: TRBV24-1
j_gene: TRBJ2-2
len: 13
d_gene: .
CDR3nt: TGTGCCACCAATGGGGGGCCCACCGGGGAGCTGTTTTTT
CDR3aa: CATNGGPTGELFF

abundance: many
v_gene: TRBV5-1
j_gene: TRBJ1-2
len: 16
d_gene: TRBD1
CDR3nt: TGCGCCAGCAGCGATACCGGGACAGGGGCTAACTATGGCTACACCTTC
CDR3aa: CASSDTGTGANYGYTF

abundance: many
v_gene: TRBV12-3/TRBV12-4
j_gene: TRBJ2-7
len: 15
d_gene: TRBD1
CDR3nt: TGTGCCAGCAGTCCTGGCCCCTCGACAGGGTTCGAGCAGTACTTC
CDR3aa: CASSPGPSTGFEQYF

abundance: many
v_gene: TRBV9
j_gene: TRBJ2-6
len: 15
d_gene: .
CDR3nt: TGTGCCAGCAGCCCCCATGCGACTGGGGCCAACGTCCTGACTTTC
CDR3aa: CASSPHATGANVLTF